This T cell receptor (beta chain) was observed in a study of identical twins. Study-level results: Conclusions were based on cross-sectional statistical analysis, without following the same donors.

Notes on this clonotype: No antigen is known for it.

The V segment lost 6 bases and the J segment 2 bases; nucleotides outside the gene matches: 2. Germline loops: CDR1 SGHRS, CDR2 YFSETQ. The CDR3 extends over 14 amino acids. It was template switching that added a universal primer site, and there were unique molecular identifiers on the cDNA. TCRdb reprocessed the 5' RACE reads via MiXCR and lists one record per CDR3 protein. The sample carries more than 400,000 distinct CDR3 sequences, about 15% recorded once. There were only healthy Caucasians among the donors. In addition, the sample was reused for a study of yellow fever vaccine responses in identical twins.

This TCR was sampled from a woman between 18 and 29 years old in good health. The chain combines TRBV5-1 with TRBJ2-1, with TRBD2 matching over 10 bases. Input material: CD4+ T cells sorted from blood. CDR3 residues: CASKLAGTYNEQFF. The CDR3, as DNA: TGCGCCAGCAAACTAGCGGGGACCTACAATGAGCAGTTCTTC.